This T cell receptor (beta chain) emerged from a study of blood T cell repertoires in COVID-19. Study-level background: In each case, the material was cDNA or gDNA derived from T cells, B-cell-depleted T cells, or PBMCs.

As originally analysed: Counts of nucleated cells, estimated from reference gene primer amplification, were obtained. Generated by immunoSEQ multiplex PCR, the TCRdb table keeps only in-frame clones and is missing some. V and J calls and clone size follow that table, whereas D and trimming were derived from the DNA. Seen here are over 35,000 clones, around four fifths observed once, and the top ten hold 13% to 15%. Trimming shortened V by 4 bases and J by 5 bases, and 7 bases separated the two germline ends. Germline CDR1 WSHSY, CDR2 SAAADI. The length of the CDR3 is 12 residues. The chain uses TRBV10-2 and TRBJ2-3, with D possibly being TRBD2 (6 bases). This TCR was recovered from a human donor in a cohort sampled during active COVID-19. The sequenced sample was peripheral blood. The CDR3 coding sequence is TGCGCCAGCAGTGTGACTAGAGATACGCAGTATTTT. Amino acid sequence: CASSVTRDTQYF.